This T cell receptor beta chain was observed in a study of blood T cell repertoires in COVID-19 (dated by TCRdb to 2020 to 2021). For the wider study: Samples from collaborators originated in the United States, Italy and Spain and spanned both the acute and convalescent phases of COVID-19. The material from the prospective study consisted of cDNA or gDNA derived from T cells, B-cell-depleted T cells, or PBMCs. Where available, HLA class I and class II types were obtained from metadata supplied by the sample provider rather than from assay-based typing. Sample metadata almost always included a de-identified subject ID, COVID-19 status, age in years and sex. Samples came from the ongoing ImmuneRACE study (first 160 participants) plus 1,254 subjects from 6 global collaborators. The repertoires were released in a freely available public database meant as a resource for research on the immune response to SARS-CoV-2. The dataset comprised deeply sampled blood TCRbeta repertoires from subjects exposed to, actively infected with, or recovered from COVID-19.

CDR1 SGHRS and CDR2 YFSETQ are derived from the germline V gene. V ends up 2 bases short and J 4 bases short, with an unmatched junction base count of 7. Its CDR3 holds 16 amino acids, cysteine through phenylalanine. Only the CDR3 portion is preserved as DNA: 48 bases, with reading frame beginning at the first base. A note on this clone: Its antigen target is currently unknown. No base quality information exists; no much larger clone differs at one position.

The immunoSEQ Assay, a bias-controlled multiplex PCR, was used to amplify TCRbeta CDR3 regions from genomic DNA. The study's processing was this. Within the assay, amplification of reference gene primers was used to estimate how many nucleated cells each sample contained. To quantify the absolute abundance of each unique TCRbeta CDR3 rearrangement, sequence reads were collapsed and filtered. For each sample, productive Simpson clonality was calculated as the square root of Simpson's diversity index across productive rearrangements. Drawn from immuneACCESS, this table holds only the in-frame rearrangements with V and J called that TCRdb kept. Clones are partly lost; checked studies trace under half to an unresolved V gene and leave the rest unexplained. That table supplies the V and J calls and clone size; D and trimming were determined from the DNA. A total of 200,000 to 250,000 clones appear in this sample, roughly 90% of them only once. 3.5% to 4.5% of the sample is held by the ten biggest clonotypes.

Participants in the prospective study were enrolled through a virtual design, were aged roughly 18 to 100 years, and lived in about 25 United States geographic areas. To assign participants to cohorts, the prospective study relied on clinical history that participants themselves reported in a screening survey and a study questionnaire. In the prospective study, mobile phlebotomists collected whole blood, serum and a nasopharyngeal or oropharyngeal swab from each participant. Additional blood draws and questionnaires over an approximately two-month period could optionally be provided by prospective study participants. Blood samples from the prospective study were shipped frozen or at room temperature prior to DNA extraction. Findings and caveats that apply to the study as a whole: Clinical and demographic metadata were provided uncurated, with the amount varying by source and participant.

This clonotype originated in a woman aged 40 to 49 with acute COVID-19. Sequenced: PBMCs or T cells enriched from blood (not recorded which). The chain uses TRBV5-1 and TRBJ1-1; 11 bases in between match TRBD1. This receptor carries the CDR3 CASSFRTGGMSTEAFF. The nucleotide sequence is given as TGCGCCAGCAGCTTTAGGACAGGGGGCATGAGCACTGAAGCTTTCTTT.